The 32 T cell receptor beta chains below come from one sample, sequenced in a study of tumor-infiltrating lymphocytes in oesophageal squamous cell carcinoma. One entry per CDR3 protein results from TCRdb running MiXCR on the PCR reads. The profile shows more than 15,000 distinct CDR3 sequences, about 50% of them singletons. Material for sequencing was esophageal tumor tissue. Receptor source: a male donor with esophageal squamous cell carcinoma.

The chain links TRBV7-8 to TRBJ2-5, with D maybe TRBD2 (6 bases). The DNA end is a closer match to TRBJ2-1, so the J assignment may be wrong. CDR1 and CDR2 (germline): SGHVS, FQNEAQ. The CDR3 runs 15 residues. The CDR3 sequence: CASSYLEGWVGEQFF. Written as DNA, the CDR3 is TGTGCCAGCAGCTATTTGGAGGGATGGGTCGGGGAGCAGTTCTTC.

Concerning this clonotype: The junction departs from germline at one end; a sequencing error may be responsible. The rearrangement uses TRBV11-1 and TRBJ2-4; TRBD2 agrees at 8 bases. This CDR3 has 13 amino acids. Germline CDR1 and CDR2: SGHAT and FQDESV (reference sequence). In nucleotides, the CDR3 is TGTGCCAGCAGTCGGACTAGCACCTACGAGCAGTACTTT. This gives the protein CASSRTSTYEQYF.

The sample holds a few counts of this clonotype. DNA for the CDR3: TGTGCCAGCAGCTTTGGGAGGGCCCCGACCTACGAGCAGTTCTTC. It yields the protein CASSFGRAPTYEQFF. J is TRBJ2-1 and V is TRBV5-4, with 7 bases identical to TRBD2. Trimming cost V 2 bases and J 10 bases; bases outside gene matches: 12. Germline assignment: CDR1 SGHNT and CDR2 YYREEE (reference sequence). The CDR3 length is 15 residues.

By share, this clonotype counts as medium-sized. V and J are TRBV27 and TRBJ1-1; TRBD1 agrees at 9 bases. The CDR3 is 13 amino acids. Germline V CDR1 and CDR2: MNHEY, SMNVEV (reference sequence). Trimming removed 9 bases from V and 5 bases from J; junction bases left unmatched: 7. The CDR3 region is CASAQGARTEAFF. The DNA of the CDR3 is TGTGCCAGTGCACAGGGGGCGCGGACTGAAGCTTTCTTT.

Notes on this clonotype: Germline and junction disagree at one end, which may indicate a read error. The chain recombines TRBV7-6 with TRBJ2-5; a weak D match, TRBD1 (6 bases). The CDR3 consists of 14 residues. Germline V gene lookup returns CDR1 SGHVS and CDR2 FNYEAQ. The CDR3 here is CASSLVGGSETQYF. The DNA of the CDR3 is TGTGCTAGCAGCTTAGTAGGGGGTTCAGAGACCCAGTACTTC. The entire variable domain, with the rest obtained from reference TRBV7-6 and TRBJ2-5, is as follows: GAGVSQSPRYKVTKRGQDVALRCDPISGHVSLYWYRQALGQGPEFLTYFNYEAQQDKSGLPNDRFSAERPEGSISTLTIQRTEQRDSAMYRCASSLVGGSETQYFGPGTRLLVL.

The V gene is TRBV7-3, the J gene TRBJ2-1; TRBD2 matches at 7 bases. Near its end, the DNA agrees better with TRBJ2-7, so the J call may be wrong. From germline, CDR1 is SGHTA and CDR2 FQGTGA. CDR3 length: 15 amino acids. In DNA form, the CDR3 reads TGTGCCAGCAGCTTAACGGGAGGGAACTCCTACGAGCAGTACTTC. Its protein product is CASSLTGGNSYEQYF.

The V and J genes are TRBV24-1 and TRBJ2-2; D is uncertain. Germline V CDR1 and CDR2: KGHDR, SFDVKD. Trimming left V 4 bases short and J 6 bases short, with 8 bases between. The CDR3 is 13 amino acids. The DNA of the CDR3 is TGTGCCACCAGTGACCCAGACCCCGGGGAGCTGTTTTTT. Translated, it gives CATSDPDPGELFF.

The CDR3 spells CASSRRDLPIQFF. As DNA, the CDR3 is TGTGCCAGCAGCCGCCGGGACTTACCCATTCAGTTCTTC. This sequence joins TRBV7-2 and TRBJ2-1; D is possibly TRBD2 (6 bases). V was pared by 5 bases and J by 13 bases, with 18 bases between. Germline-derived CDR1 and CDR2 are SGHTA and FQGNSA. The CDR3 totals 13 residues.

This clonotype ranks as large. The chain is built from TRBV7-3 and TRBJ2-1; D unresolved. Trimming stripped 2 bases from V and 8 bases from J, with 10 bases between. Germline V gives CDR1 SGHTA, CDR2 FQGTGA. The CDR3 covers 13 residues. The CDR3 here is CASSLGARDEQFF. The CDR3 DNA reads as TGTGCCAGCAGCTTAGGTGCCAGAGATGAGCAGTTCTTC.

The chain is built from TRBV4-1 and TRBJ2-7; D is unclear. The CDR3 has 13 residues. Looked up from germline, CDR1 is MGHRA and CDR2 is YSYEKL. The germline V and J ends were trimmed by 1 base and 5 bases, with 9 bases remaining between them. This CDR3 is CASSQVLNDEQYF. The CDR3 DNA follows: TGCGCCAGCAGCCAAGTACTAAACGACGAGCAGTACTTC.

This clonotype was detected only a few times. This CDR3 fails to terminate in the conserved phenylalanine or tryptophan, so it likely reflects a read error. Because the CDR3's place on the DNA is in doubt, the DNA is left out and the CDR3 is given as listed by TCRdb. The rearrangement links TRBV7-6 to TRBJ2-1. CDR1 and CDR2 (germline): SGHVS, FNYEAQ. Counting both end residues, the CDR3 totals 15 amino acids. The CDR3 sequence: CASSLVLSYEQYFGN.

This chain links TRBV6-6 with TRBJ2-1, with 8 positions matching TRBD1. The end of the DNA aligns better with TRBJ2-7, so the J call may be wrong. CDR1 and CDR2 (germline): MNHNY, SVGAGI (reference sequence). The CDR3 runs to 15 residues. The CDR3 protein is CASSYLGTGTNEQYF. DNA of the CDR3: TGTGCCAGCAGTTACTTGGGGACAGGAACTAATGAGCAGTACTTC.

The chain uses TRBV12-3 or TRBV12-4 and TRBJ2-7; D unclear. The V gene lost 4 bases and the J gene lost 3 bases, with 4 bases spanning the gap. This CDR3 region has 11 residues. The CDR3 region has the DNA TGTGCCAGCAGTTCCTACTACGAGCAGTACTTC. Its translation is CASSSYYEQYF.

V is TRBV6-6 and J is TRBJ2-4; D gene unclear. Germline V CDR1 and CDR2: MNHNY, SVGAGI (reference sequence). This CDR3 is 12 amino acids long. Trimming took off 7 bases at V and 4 bases at J, with 8 bases between the two ends. As DNA, the CDR3 is TGTGCCAGCATTAATGGGAAAAACATTCAGTACTTC. Translating gives CASINGKNIQYF.

This clonotype came up a few times. V usage is TRBV7-3 and J usage is TRBJ2-3; maybe TRBD1 (5 bases). This CDR3 has 13 amino acids. Trimming pared 0 bases from V and 5 bases from J, leaving 6 bases between. CDR1 is SGHTA and CDR2 is FQGTGA in the germline V gene. The CDR3 coding sequence is TGTGCCAGCAGCTTAACAGGGGTAGATACGCAGTATTTT. It translates to CASSLTGVDTQYF.

There are many counts of this clonotype. This chain uses TRBV28 with TRBJ1-6; D gene uncertain. In germline, CDR1 is MDHEN, CDR2 SYDVKM. The CDR3 is made up of 14 amino acids. The V end was cut by 6 bases, the J end by 5 bases, with 11 bases between. CDR3 DNA: TGTGCCAGCAGGGAAGGAGGAGATAATTCACCCCTCCACTTT. Its protein is CASREGGDNSPLHF.

V gene TRBV28 combines with J gene TRBJ2-4; D unclear. The germline CDR1 and CDR2 sequences are MDHEN and SYDVKM. V lost 3 bases, J lost 1 base, and 13 bases lay in between. This CDR3 is 16 amino acids long. The CDR3 region has the DNA TGTGCCAGCAGTTTTGGCAGTGTGGTCGCCAAAAACATTCAGTACTTC. Protein product: CASSFGSVVAKNIQYF.

In its sample, this clonotype was seen many times. The V call is TRBV5-1, the J call TRBJ2-7; no definite D call. Trimming stripped 3 bases from V and 3 bases from J, with 16 bases between. The germline V gene encodes CDR1 SGHRS and CDR2 YFSETQ. This CDR3 has 15 residues. The CDR3 reads CASSSGFQFNYEQYF. CDR3 sequence (DNA): TGCGCCAGCAGCTCGGGCTTCCAGTTCAACTACGAGCAGTACTTC. Full variable domain (missing parts from reference TRBV5-1 and TRBJ2-7): KAGVTQTPRYLIKTRGQQVTLSCSPISGHRSVSWYQQTPGQGLQFLFEYFSETQRNKGNFPGRFSGRQFSNSRSEMNVSTLELGDSALYLCASSSGFQFNYEQYFGPGTRLTVT.

CDR3 sequence (DNA): TGTGCCAGCAGCTTAACCGGGACAGGGCAAGAGACCCAGTACTTC. Residues: CASSLTGTGQETQYF. This chain joins TRBV7-3 and TRBJ2-5; 9 nucleotides align to TRBD1. This CDR3 contains 15 residues. The J segment lost 2 bases and the V segment lost 0 bases, leaving 1 base of the junction unmatched. From germline, CDR1 is SGHTA and CDR2 FQGTGA.

This clonotype appeared many times. The CDR3 region is CASSSPRGGGKTQYF. CDR3 coding DNA: TGTGCCAGCAGCTCACCGAGGGGGGGGGGGAAGACCCAGTACTTC. This chain connects TRBV7-6 to TRBJ2-5; tentative D call: TRBD2 (7 bases). The CDR3 runs to 15 residues. The germline V and J ends were trimmed by 4 bases and 6 bases, with 18 bases remaining between them. CDR1 is SGHVS, CDR2 FNYEAQ, per germline. Full variable domain (rest looked up from reference TRBV7-6 and TRBJ2-5): GAGVSQSPRYKVTKRGQDVALRCDPISGHVSLYWYRQALGQGPEFLTYFNYEAQQDKSGLPNDRFSAERPEGSISTLTIQRTEQRDSAMYRCASSSPRGGGKTQYFGPGTRLLVL.

This clonotype turned up a few times. The chain carries TRBV20-1 and TRBJ2-5, with D possibly being TRBD2 (6 bases). This CDR3 spans 13 amino acids. Germline V gives CDR1 DFQATT, CDR2 SNEGSKA (reference sequence). V was shortened by 3 bases and J by 3 bases, with 11 bases between the two germline ends. CDR3: CSASPIAEETQYF. The CDR3 DNA sequence: TGCAGTGCTAGCCCGATAGCGGAAGAGACCCAGTACTTC.

In regard to this clonotype: A junction end diverges from the germline sequence, so it may reflect a read error. The chain is built from TRBV11-2 and TRBJ1-6; D unresolved. CDR3 length: 17 residues. Germline V gene lookup returns CDR1 SGHAT and CDR2 FQNNGV. CDR3 coding DNA: TGTGCCAGCAGCTTAGATCGGAATGGGTACCTTGATTCACCCCTCCACTTC. It specifies CASSLDRNGYLDSPLHF. Looking up the rest from reference TRBV11-2 and TRBJ1-6 gives the full variable domain: EAGVAQSPRYKIIEKRQSVAFWCNPISGHATLYWYQQILGQGPKLLIQFQNNGVVDDSQLPKDRFSAERLKGVDSTLKIQPAKLEDSAVYLCASSLDRNGYLDSPLHFGNGTRLTVT.

This clonotype occurred many times. This chain joins TRBV5-6 and TRBJ2-1, with TRBD1 as a possible D gene (5 bases). V gave up 4 bases and J gave up 10 bases, with 9 bases separating them. The CDR3 spans 11 residues. CDR1 is SGHDT and CDR2 is YYEEEE in the germline V gene. The CDR3 DNA is TGTGCCAGCAGCGTCCGGACAGAGCAGTTCTTC. It specifies CASSVRTEQFF.

V and J are TRBV11-2 and TRBJ2-4, with 8 bases matching TRBD2. The assigned J gene may be wrong: the sequence end matches TRBJ2-1 better. The CDR3 covers 16 residues. Germline CDR1 is SGHAT and CDR2 is FQNNGV. The CDR3 here is CASSLVVAGRYNEQFF. The CDR3 DNA is TGTGCCAGCAGCTTAGTTGTAGCGGGAAGATACAATGAGCAGTTCTTC.

A note on this clonotype: It is likely a read error, because the conserved phenylalanine at the end of the CDR3 is missing. No DNA is shown, since the ends of the CDR3 on it are uncertain; the CDR3 is the one TCRdb lists. V and J are TRBV7-2 and TRBJ2-4; the table's D call, TRBD2, has no DNA check behind it. The CDR3 has 11 amino acids, counting both end residues. Germline V gives CDR1 SGHTA, CDR2 FQGNSA. CDR3 region: CASSLRTSGSG.

The chain employs TRBV7-2 and TRBJ2-1; 7 bases are a match to TRBD2. The CDR3 is made up of 16 amino acids. The germline V gene encodes CDR1 SGHTA and CDR2 FQGNSA. Trimming took 0 bases from V and 13 from J; bases not matched to a gene: 15. This CDR3 reads CASSLAPGTGLGTQFF. DNA of the CDR3: TGTGCCAGCAGCTTAGCCCCCGGGACTGGACTAGGGACCCAGTTCTTC. The full variable domain, in which reference TRBV7-2 and TRBJ2-1 provide the parts outside the CDR3, is GAGVSQSPSNKVTEKGKDVELRCDPISGHTALYWYRQSLGQGLEFLIYFQGNSAPDKSGLPSDRFSAERTGGSVSTLTIQRTQQEDSAVYLCASSLAPGTGLGTQFFGPGTRLTVL.

V is TRBV7-2 and J is TRBJ2-3; 13 bases are shared with TRBD2. V dropped 5 bases and J dropped 4; count of bases not matched to a gene: 6. Germline V gene data show CDR1 as SGHTA and CDR2 as FQGNSA. The CDR3 runs 16 residues. CDR3 in amino acids: CASSPWTSGSSDTQYF. As DNA, the CDR3 is TGTGCCAGCAGCCCCTGGACTAGCGGGAGTTCAGATACGCAGTATTTT. Variable domain in full (rest from reference TRBV7-2 and TRBJ2-3): GAGVSQSPSNKVTEKGKDVELRCDPISGHTALYWYRQSLGQGLEFLIYFQGNSAPDKSGLPSDRFSAERTGGSVSTLTIQRTQQEDSAVYLCASSPWTSGSSDTQYFGPGTRLTVL.

As concerns this clonotype: One junction end disagrees with the germline gene, perhaps due to a read error. The chain uses TRBV12-3 or TRBV12-4 and TRBJ2-7; D is undetermined. This CDR3 spans 13 amino acids. For the CDR3, the DNA is TGTGCCAGCAGTTTAAGAGCCTCCGACGAGCAGTACTTC. It yields the protein CASSLRASDEQYF.

The J gene is TRBJ2-3, the V gene TRBV28; D is ambiguous. The DNA end lines up better with TRBJ2-7; the J call may be wrong. Germline-derived CDR1 and CDR2 are MDHEN and SYDVKM. CDR3 size: 14 residues. CDR3: CASSFGDFDSEQYF. The CDR3 bases are TGTGCCAGCAGTTTTGGAGATTTTGACTCCGAGCAGTACTTC.

This clonotype came up a few times. J is TRBJ1-1 and V is TRBV28; 10 nucleotides line up with TRBD1. Germline CDR1 is MDHEN and CDR2 is SYDVKM. This CDR3 spans 15 amino acids. The ends lost 0 bases at V and 4 bases at J; junction bases unmatched: 2. In DNA, the CDR3 is TGTGCCAGCAGTTTATGGGGACAGGGGAGCACTGAAGCTTTCTTT. It translates to CASSLWGQGSTEAFF.

A word on this clonotype: This could be a read error, since a much larger clone is one nucleotide away. The chain employs TRBV19 and TRBJ2-3; no clear D. The J call may not be correct, given that the DNA end is closer to TRBJ2-1. Germline values: CDR1 LNHDA, CDR2 SQIVND (reference sequence). This CDR3 is 15 amino acids long. CDR3: CASSIAGRFSYEQFF. The CDR3 DNA reads as TGTGCCAGTAGTATAGCTGGACGGTTCTCCTACGAGCAGTTCTTC.

Worth noting for this clonotype: A read error may produce the germline difference seen at one junction end. The V call is TRBV7-7, the J call TRBJ2-5; 10 bases are a match to TRBD2. This CDR3 is built from 15 residues. The V gene's germline CDR1 is SSHAT and CDR2 FNYEAQ (reference sequence). The CDR3 region is CASSLLAGGLNEQYF. As DNA, the CDR3 is TGTGCTAGCAGCTTATTAGCGGGGGGCCTAAATGAGCAGTACTTC.